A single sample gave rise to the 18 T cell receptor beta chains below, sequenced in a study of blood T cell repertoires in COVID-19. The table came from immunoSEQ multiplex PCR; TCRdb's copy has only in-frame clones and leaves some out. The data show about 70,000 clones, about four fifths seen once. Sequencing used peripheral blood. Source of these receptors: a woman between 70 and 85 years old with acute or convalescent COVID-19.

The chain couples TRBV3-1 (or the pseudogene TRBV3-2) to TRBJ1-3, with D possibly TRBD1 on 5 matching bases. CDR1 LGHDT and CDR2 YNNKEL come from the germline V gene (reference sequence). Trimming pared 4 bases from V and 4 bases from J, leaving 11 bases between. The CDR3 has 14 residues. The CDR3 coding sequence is TGTGCCAGCAGCCCCGAAGGGGCCGGAAACACCATATATTTT. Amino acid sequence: CASSPEGAGNTIYF.

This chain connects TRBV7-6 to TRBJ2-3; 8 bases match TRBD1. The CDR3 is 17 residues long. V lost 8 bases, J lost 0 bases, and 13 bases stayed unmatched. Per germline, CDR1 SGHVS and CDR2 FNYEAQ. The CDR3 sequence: CASGAQWTGTSTDTQYF. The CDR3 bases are TGTGCCAGCGGGGCCCAGTGGACAGGGACTAGCACAGATACGCAGTATTTT. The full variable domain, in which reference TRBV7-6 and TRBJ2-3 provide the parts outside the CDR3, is GAGVSQSPRYKVTKRGQDVALRCDPISGHVSLYWYRQALGQGPEFLTYFNYEAQQDKSGLPNDRFSAERPEGSISTLTIQRTEQRDSAMYRCASGAQWTGTSTDTQYFGPGTRLTVL.

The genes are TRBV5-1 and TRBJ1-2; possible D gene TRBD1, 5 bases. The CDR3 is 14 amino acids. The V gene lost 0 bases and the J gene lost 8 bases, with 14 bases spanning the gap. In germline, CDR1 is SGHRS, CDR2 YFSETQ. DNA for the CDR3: TGCGCCAGCAGCTTGGTAGCGGGGGATAGGGGCTACACCTTC. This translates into CASSLVAGDRGYTF.

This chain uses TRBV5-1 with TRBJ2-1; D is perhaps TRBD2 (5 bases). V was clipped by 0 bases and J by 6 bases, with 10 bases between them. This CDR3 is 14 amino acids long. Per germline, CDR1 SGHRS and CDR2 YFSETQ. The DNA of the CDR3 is TGCGCCAGCAGCTTGGGACTCGGAGGCAATGAGCAGTTCTTC. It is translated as CASSLGLGGNEQFF.

In DNA form, the CDR3 reads TGTGCCAGCAGCGTAGCGGACGGGACTAGCATTGAGCAGTTCTTC. The encoded protein is CASSVADGTSIEQFF. The rearrangement joins TRBV9 to TRBJ2-1, with 9 bases that match TRBD2. The CDR3 has 15 residues. The germline gives CDR1 SGDLS, CDR2 YYNGEE. Trimming removed 0 bases from V and 9 bases from J; junction bases left unmatched: 7.

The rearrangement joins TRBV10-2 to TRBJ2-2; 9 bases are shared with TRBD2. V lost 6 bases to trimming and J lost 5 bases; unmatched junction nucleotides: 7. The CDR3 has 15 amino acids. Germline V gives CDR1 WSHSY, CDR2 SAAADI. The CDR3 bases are TGCGCCAGCAGCGAGGTAGCGGGAGTTACCGGGGAGCTGTTTTTT. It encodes CASSEVAGVTGELFF.

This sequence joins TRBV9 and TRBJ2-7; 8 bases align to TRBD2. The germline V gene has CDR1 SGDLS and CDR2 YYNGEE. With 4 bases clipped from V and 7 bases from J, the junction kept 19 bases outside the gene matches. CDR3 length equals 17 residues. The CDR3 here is CASSPRPPREGSGEQYF. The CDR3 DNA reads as TGTGCCAGCAGCCCGCGGCCTCCCCGGGAGGGGTCGGGAGAGCAGTACTTC.

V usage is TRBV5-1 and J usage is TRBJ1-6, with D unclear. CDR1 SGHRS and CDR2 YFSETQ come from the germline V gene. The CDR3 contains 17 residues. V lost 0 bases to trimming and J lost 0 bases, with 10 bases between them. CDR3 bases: TGCGCCAGCAGCTTGGTTGTCGGGTCCTCCTATAATTCACCCCTCCACTTT. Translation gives CASSLVVGSSYNSPLHF.

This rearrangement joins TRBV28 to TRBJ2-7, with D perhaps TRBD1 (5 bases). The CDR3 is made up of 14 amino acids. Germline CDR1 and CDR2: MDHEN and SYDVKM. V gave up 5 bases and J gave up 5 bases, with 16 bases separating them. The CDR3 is CASSVRTPRDEQYF. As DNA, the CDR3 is TGTGCCAGCAGTGTACGGACACCCAGAGACGAGCAGTACTTC.

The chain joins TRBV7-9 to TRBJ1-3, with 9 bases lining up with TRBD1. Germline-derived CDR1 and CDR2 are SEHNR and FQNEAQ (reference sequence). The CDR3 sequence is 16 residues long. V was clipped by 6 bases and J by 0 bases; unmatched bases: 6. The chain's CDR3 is CASRGGQGYSGNTIYF. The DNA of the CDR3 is TGTGCCAGCAGGGGGGGACAGGGATACTCTGGAAACACCATATATTTT.

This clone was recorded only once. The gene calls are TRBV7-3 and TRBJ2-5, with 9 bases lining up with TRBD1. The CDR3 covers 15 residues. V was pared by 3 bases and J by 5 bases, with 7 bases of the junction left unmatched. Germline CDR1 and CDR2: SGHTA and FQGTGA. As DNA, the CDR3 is TGTGCCAGCAGCTTGACCGGGACAGGGACGGAGACCCAGTACTTC. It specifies CASSLTGTGTETQYF. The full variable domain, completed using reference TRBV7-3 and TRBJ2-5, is GAGVSQTPSNKVTEKGKYVELRCDPISGHTALYWYRQSLGQGPEFLIYFQGTGAADDSGLPNDRFFAVRPEGSVSTLKIQRTERGDSAVYLCASSLTGTGTETQYFGPGTRLLVL.

The CDR3 spells CASSAMTGSSSGYTF. Here the CDR3 DNA reads TGTGCCAGCTCAGCCATGACCGGGAGCAGCTCCGGCTACACCTTC. The J gene is TRBJ1-2, the V gene TRBV18; D is uncertain. Trimming took off 5 bases at V and 8 bases at J, with 21 bases between the two ends. The CDR3 has 15 residues. Looked up from germline, CDR1 is KGHSH and CDR2 is LQKENI.

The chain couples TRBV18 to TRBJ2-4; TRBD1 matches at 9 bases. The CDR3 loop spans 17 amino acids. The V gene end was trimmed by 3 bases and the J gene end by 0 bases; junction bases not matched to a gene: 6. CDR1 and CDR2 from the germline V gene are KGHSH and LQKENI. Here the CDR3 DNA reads TGTGCCAGCTCACCGGGACAGGGCCTCCTAGCCAAAAACATTCAGTACTTC. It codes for CASSPGQGLLAKNIQYF. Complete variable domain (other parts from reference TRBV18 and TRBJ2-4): NAGVMQNPRHLVRRRGQEARLRCSPMKGHSHVYWYRQLPEEGLKFMVYLQKENIIDESGMPKERFSAEFPKEGPSILRIQQVVRGDSAAYFCASSPGQGLLAKNIQYFGAGTRLSVL.

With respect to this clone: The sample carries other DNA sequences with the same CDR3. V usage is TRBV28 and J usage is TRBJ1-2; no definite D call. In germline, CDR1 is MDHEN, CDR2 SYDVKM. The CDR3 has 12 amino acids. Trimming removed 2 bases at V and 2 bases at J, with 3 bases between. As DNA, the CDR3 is TGTGCCAGCAGTTTAACAAACTATGGCTACACCTTC. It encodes CASSLTNYGYTF.

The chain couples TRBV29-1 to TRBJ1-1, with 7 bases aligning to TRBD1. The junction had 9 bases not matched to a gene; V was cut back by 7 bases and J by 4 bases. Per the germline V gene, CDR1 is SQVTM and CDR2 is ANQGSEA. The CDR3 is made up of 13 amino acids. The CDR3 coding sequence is TGCAGCGCCGCACAGGGGTTGGGCACTGAAGCTTTCTTT. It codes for CSAAQGLGTEAFF.

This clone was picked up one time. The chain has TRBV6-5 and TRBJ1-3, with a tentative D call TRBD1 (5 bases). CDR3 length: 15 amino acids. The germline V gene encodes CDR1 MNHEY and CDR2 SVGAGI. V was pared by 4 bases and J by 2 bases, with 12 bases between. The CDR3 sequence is CASSSRDLTGNTIYF. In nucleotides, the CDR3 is TGTGCCAGCAGTTCACGGGACTTAACTGGAAACACCATATATTTT.

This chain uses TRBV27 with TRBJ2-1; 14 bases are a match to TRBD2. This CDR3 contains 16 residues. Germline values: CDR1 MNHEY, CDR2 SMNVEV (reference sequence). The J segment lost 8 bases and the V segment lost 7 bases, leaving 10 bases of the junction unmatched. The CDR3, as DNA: TGTGCCAGCATAAGAACGGGACTAGCGGGAGTACATGAGCAGTTCTTC. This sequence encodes CASIRTGLAGVHEQFF.

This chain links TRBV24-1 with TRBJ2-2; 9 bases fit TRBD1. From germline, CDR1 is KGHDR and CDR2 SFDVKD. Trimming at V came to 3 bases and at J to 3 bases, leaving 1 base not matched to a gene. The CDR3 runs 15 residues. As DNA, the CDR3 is TGTGCCACCAGTGATGGGACAGGGTACACCGGGGAGCTGTTTTTT. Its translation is CATSDGTGYTGELFF.